This note documents a single T cell receptor beta chain sequence. Antigen specificity is unknown. Other DNA variants within this sample encode the same CDR3. CDR1 is MDHEN and CDR2 is SYDVKM in the germline V gene. The length of the CDR3 is 12 residues. Trimming took 6 bases from V and 4 from J, leaving 9 bases between them. The protocol was immunoSEQ multiplex PCR, while the TCRdb copy is restricted to in-frame clones and leaves out a portion. The data hold tens of thousands of clones, with 75% to 90% observed a single time. Time point of the sample: week 23, last vaccination. Vaccination comprised doses that each held 300 ug of mutant IDH1 20-mer peptide, plus topical imiquimod. The source of the sample is a study of a mutant IDH1 vaccine in newly diagnosed glioma.

The chain uses TRBV28 and TRBJ2-5; possible D gene TRBD2, 6 bases. This TCR came from a man aged 35 to 55 with glioma. The material sequenced was PBMCs, taken from a glioma patient whose treatment included an IDH1 peptide vaccine. CDR3 loop: CASRTSLETQYF. The CDR3 bases are TGTGCCAGCAGAACTAGCCTAGAGACCCAGTACTTC.